The 20 T cell receptor beta chains given below trace back to one sample, sequenced in a study of shared clonotypes between healthy human individuals. In the naive CD8 group, cells lacked CD45RO and were positively selected for CCR7, so terminally differentiated effector memory CD45RA+ cells were left out. Sequencing used immunoSEQ multiplex PCR; TCRdb keeps in-frame clones, though not all of them. Among 1.5 million to 2.5 million clones listed, less than 95% were seen once. Sequenced input: naive CD8+ T cells sorted from blood. All receptors derive from a man in his late teens or twenties in good health.

This rearrangement joins TRBV10-3 to TRBJ2-2; possibly TRBD2 for D (5 bases). Trimming took 3 bases from V and 6 from J, leaving 11 bases between them. The CDR3 sequence is 14 residues long. Germline CDR1 ENHRY, CDR2 SYGVKD. This chain's CDR3 is CAISEALGAGELFF. CDR3 coding DNA: TGTGCCATCAGTGAAGCGTTGGGAGCCGGGGAGCTGTTTTTT.

The gene calls are TRBV7-9 and TRBJ1-4, with 8 bases fitting TRBD1. The CDR3 has 17 amino acids. With 3 bases clipped from V and 3 bases from J, the junction kept 9 bases outside the gene matches. The germline V gene encodes CDR1 SEHNR and CDR2 FQNEAQ (reference sequence). CDR3 protein: CASSFRQGQVANEKLFF. The CDR3 bases are TGTGCCAGCAGCTTCCGACAGGGGCAAGTAGCTAATGAAAAACTGTTTTTT.

A word on this clone: Within the sample, other DNA sequences also encode this same CDR3. V and J are TRBV27 and TRBJ2-1, with D perhaps TRBD2 (5 bases). V lost 2 bases and J lost 2, with 10 bases in between. The V gene's germline CDR1 is MNHEY and CDR2 SMNVEV (reference sequence). The CDR3 runs 15 residues. Here the CDR3 reads CASSLGGGAYNEQFF. The CDR3 bases are TGTGCCAGCAGTTTAGGAGGTGGGGCCTACAATGAGCAGTTCTTC.

For this clone: The identical CDR3 is also encoded by other nucleotide sequences in the sample. This rearrangement joins TRBV6-1 to TRBJ1-2, with TRBD1 matching over 12 bases. The CDR3 has 14 amino acids. The germline V gene has CDR1 MNHNS and CDR2 SASEGT. The V segment lost 3 bases and the J segment 11 bases; nucleotides outside the gene matches: 7. This CDR3 reads CASSELGQGAGYTF. Here the CDR3 DNA reads TGTGCCAGCAGTGAGTTGGGACAGGGGGCCGGGTACACCTTC.

This CDR3 is CASSTTSGRGDTQYF. CDR3 bases: TGTGCCAGCAGCACCACTAGCGGGAGAGGGGATACGCAGTATTTT. V is TRBV7-9 and J is TRBJ2-3, with 11 bases aligning to TRBD2. V dropped 5 bases and J dropped 6; count of bases not matched to a gene: 7. This CDR3 has 15 residues. CDR1 SEHNR and CDR2 FQNEAQ come from the germline V gene (reference sequence).

Worth noting for this clone: Compared with germline, one end of the junction differs, possibly owing to a read error. V usage is TRBV5-1 and J usage is TRBJ1-2; 9 nucleotides agree with TRBD1. Per germline, CDR1 SGHRS and CDR2 YFSETQ. This CDR3 is built from 15 residues. The CDR3 is CASSSWTGANSGYTF. The DNA of the CDR3 is TGCGCCAGCAGCTCCTGGACAGGGGCAAACTCTGGCTACACCTTC.

The chain combines TRBV2 with TRBJ1-6, with D possibly TRBD1 on 5 matching bases. This CDR3 is built from 17 residues. Germline V gene sequence: CDR1 SNHLY, CDR2 FYNNEI. V gave up 2 bases and J gave up 7 bases, with 18 bases separating them. The DNA of the CDR3 is TGTGCCAGCAGTGAAAACTGGGGCACAGGAGTGAATTCACCCCTCCACTTT. Its protein is CASSENWGTGVNSPLHF.

This chain joins TRBV19 and TRBJ1-2; TRBD1 is a possible D gene (6 bases). Germline V gene lookup returns CDR1 LNHDA and CDR2 SQIVND (reference sequence). This CDR3 has 13 amino acids. Trimming shortened V by 1 base and J by 4 bases, and 7 bases separated the two germline ends. The CDR3, as DNA: TGTGCCAGTAGTATAGGGGGGCTCTATGGCTACACCTTC. It is translated as CASSIGGLYGYTF.

V usage is TRBV27 and J usage is TRBJ2-5; D might be TRBD1 (6 bases). V lost 5 bases and J lost 1, with 20 bases in between. This CDR3 contains 17 residues. From germline, CDR1 is MNHEY and CDR2 SMNVEV (reference sequence). CDR3 nucleotides: TGTGCCAGCAGTACTTTCATGGGGGCCGTGAGCCAAGAGACCCAGTACTTC. Protein: CASSTFMGAVSQETQYF.

The CDR3 DNA is TGTGCCAGCAGCCGCGGGGGGGCGGAGCTCAATCAGCCCCAGCATTTT. Encoded protein: CASSRGGAELNQPQHF. The chain has TRBV5-6 and TRBJ1-5; tentatively, D is TRBD1 (6 bases). Deletions cut 4 bases from V and 3 bases from J, with 17 bases between. Germline assignment: CDR1 SGHDT and CDR2 YYEEEE. The CDR3 runs 16 residues. The variable domain in full, with the rest retrieved from reference TRBV5-6 and TRBJ1-5, is DAGVTQSPTHLIKTRGQQVTLRCSPKSGHDTVSWYQQALGQGPQFIFQYYEEEERQRGNFPDRFSGHQFPNYSSELNVNALLLGDSALYLCASSRGGAELNQPQHFGDGTRLSIL.

CDR3 coding DNA: TGTGCCTGGAGTCTAGGTTGGGGGGACGAGACTGAAGCTTTCTTT. This encodes CAWSLGWGDETEAFF. The chain carries TRBV30 and TRBJ1-1, with D maybe TRBD1 (5 bases). CDR3 length: 15 residues. Trimming stripped 2 bases from V and 5 bases from J, with 18 bases between. Germline CDR1 reads GTSNPN; CDR2 reads SVGIG (reference sequence).

This sequence joins TRBV5-1 and TRBJ1-3, with 9 bases fitting TRBD1. V was clipped by 4 bases and J by 8 bases; unmatched bases: 7. This CDR3 is 14 amino acids long. Germline-derived CDR1 and CDR2 are SGHRS and YFSETQ. The CDR3: CASSETGGADTIYF. CDR3 nucleotide sequence: TGCGCCAGCAGCGAAACAGGGGGCGCGGACACCATATATTTT.

This chain joins TRBV5-4 and TRBJ1-1; D gene ambiguous. In germline, CDR1 is SGHNT, CDR2 YYREEE (reference sequence). This CDR3 comprises 15 residues. Trimming pared 0 bases from V and 1 base from J, leaving 10 bases between. The CDR3 sequence is CASSLVYGPNTEAFF. The CDR3, as DNA: TGTGCCAGCAGCTTGGTGTACGGGCCGAACACTGAAGCTTTCTTT.

Concerning this clone: The same CDR3 also results from other DNA sequences found in this sample. This chain's CDR3 is CASSLRPQETQYF. The CDR3 nucleotides are TGCGCCAGCAGCTTGAGGCCTCAAGAGACCCAGTACTTC. This chain joins TRBV5-1 and TRBJ2-5; D is uncertain. V was cut by 1 base and J by 2 bases, with 6 bases left in between. CDR1 and CDR2 (germline): SGHRS, YFSETQ. The length of the CDR3 is 13 residues.

This clone has a single count. V is TRBV28 and J is TRBJ1-1, with D unresolved. The CDR3 consists of 13 residues. Germline CDR1 MDHEN, CDR2 SYDVKM. V was trimmed by 6 bases and J by 3 bases, leaving 11 bases between them. The CDR3 is CASREPQDTEAFF. The CDR3 DNA is TGTGCCAGCAGAGAACCTCAGGACACTGAAGCTTTCTTT. The complete variable domain, with remaining parts taken from reference TRBV28 and TRBJ1-1, reads DVKVTQSSRYLVKRTGEKVFLECVQDMDHENMFWYRQDPGLGLRLIYFSYDVKMKEKGDIPEGYSVSREKKERFSLILESASTNQTSMYLCASREPQDTEAFFGQGTRLTVV.

The chain uses TRBV6-1 and TRBJ2-7, with D tentatively TRBD2 (5 bases). This CDR3 contains 14 residues. V lost 6 bases to trimming and J lost 3 bases, with 15 bases between them. Germline CDR1 reads MNHNS; CDR2 reads SASEGT. CDR3 nucleotide sequence: TGTGCCAGCAGAATACCCGCCGGGGACTACGAGCAGTACTTC. Translated, it gives CASRIPAGDYEQYF.

The V and J genes are TRBV6-5 and TRBJ1-1, with D perhaps TRBD1 (6 bases). CDR3 length: 14 residues. CDR1 and CDR2 (germline): MNHEY, SVGAGI. Trimming cost V 2 bases and J 1 base, with 8 bases left between them. CDR3 region: CASSYARGNTEAFF. CDR3 coding DNA: TGTGCCAGCAGTTACGCCAGGGGGAACACTGAAGCTTTCTTT.

The chain recombines TRBV7-2 with TRBJ2-7; no definite D call. The CDR3 has 14 amino acids. CDR1 and CDR2 (germline): SGHTA, FQGNSA. V was cut by 5 bases and J by 3 bases, with 14 bases left in between. The CDR3 sequence: CASSAARANYEQYF. The CDR3 DNA reads as TGTGCCAGCAGCGCAGCCCGGGCTAACTACGAGCAGTACTTC. The whole variable domain, remainder taken from reference TRBV7-2 and TRBJ2-7, is GAGVSQSPSNKVTEKGKDVELRCDPISGHTALYWYRQSLGQGLEFLIYFQGNSAPDKSGLPSDRFSAERTGGSVSTLTIQRTQQEDSAVYLCASSAARANYEQYFGPGTRLTVT.

The chain joins TRBV7-2 to TRBJ1-6, with 11 bases fitting TRBD1. Germline V gene sequence: CDR1 SGHTA, CDR2 FQGNSA. CDR3 length: 15 residues. Germline trimming cut 3 bases from V and 9 bases from J; bases unmatched to any gene: 4. The CDR3 nucleotides read TGTGCCAGCAGCTTTACGGGACAGGGGGTTTCACCCCTCCACTTT. Protein product: CASSFTGQGVSPLHF.

The J gene is TRBJ2-1, the V gene TRBV7-6; a weak D match, TRBD2 (5 bases). Looked up from germline, CDR1 is SGHVS and CDR2 is FNYEAQ. There are 15 residues in the CDR3. Between the trimmed V and J ends, which lost 6 bases and 0 bases, there was a span of 12 bases. CDR3 DNA: TGTGCCAGCAGTCCGGACTTAAGCTCCTACAATGAGCAGTTCTTC. Its translation is CASSPDLSSYNEQFF.